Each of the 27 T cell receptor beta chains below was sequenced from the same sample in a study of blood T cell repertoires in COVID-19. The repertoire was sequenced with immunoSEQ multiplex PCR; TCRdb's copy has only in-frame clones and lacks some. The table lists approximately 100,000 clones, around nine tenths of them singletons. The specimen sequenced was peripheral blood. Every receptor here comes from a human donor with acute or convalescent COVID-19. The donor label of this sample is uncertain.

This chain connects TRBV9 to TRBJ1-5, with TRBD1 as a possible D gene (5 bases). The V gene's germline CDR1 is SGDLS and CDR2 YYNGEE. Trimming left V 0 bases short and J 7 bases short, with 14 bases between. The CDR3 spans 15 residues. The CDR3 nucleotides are TGTGCCAGCAGCGTAGGAGTAGGGGTTGGACAGCCCCAGCATTTT. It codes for CASSVGVGVGQPQHF.

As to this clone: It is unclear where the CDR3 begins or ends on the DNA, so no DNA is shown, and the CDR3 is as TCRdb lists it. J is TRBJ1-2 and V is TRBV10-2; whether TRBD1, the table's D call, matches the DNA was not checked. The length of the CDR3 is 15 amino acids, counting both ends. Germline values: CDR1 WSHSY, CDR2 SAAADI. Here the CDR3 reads CASSILGAVNYGYTF.

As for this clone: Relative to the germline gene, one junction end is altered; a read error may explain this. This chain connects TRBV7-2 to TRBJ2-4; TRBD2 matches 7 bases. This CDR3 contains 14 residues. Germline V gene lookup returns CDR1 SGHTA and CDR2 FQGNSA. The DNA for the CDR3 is TGTGCCAGCAGCTTAGGACTCGGGGGGATAGGCGTACACTTC. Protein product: CASSLGLGGIGVHF.

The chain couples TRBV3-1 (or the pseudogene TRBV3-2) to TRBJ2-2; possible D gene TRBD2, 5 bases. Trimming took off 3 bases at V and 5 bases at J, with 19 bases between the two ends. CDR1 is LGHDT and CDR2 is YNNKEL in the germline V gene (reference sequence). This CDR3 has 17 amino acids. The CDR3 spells CASSHATLRTFTGELFF. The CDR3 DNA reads TGTGCCAGCAGCCACGCAACCCTTAGGACTTTTACCGGGGAGCTGTTTTTT.

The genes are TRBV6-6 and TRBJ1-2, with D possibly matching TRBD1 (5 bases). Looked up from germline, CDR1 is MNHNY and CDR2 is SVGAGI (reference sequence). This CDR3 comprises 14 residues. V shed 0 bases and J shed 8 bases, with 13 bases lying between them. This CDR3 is CASSYSFRGEGYTF. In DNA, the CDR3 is TGTGCCAGCAGTTACTCTTTCCGGGGGGAGGGCTACACCTTC.

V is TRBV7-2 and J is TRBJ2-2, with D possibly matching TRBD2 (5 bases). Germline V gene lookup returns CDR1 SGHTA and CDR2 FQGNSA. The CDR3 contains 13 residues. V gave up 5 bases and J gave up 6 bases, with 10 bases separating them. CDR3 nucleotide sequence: TGTGCCAGCAGCCCTACTAGATCCGGGGAGCTGTTTTTT. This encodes CASSPTRSGELFF.

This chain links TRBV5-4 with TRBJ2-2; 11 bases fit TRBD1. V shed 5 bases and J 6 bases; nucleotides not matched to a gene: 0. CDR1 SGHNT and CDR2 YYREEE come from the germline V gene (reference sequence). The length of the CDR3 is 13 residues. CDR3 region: CASRDRGPGELFF. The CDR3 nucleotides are TGTGCCAGCAGGGACAGGGGGCCCGGGGAGCTGTTTTTT.

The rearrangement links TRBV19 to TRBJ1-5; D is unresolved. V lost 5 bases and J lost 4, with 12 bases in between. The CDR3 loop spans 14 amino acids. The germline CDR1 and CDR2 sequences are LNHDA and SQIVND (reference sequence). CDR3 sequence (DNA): TGTGCCAGTAGTTGGGCAGTCCCGAATCAGCCCCAGCATTTT. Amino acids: CASSWAVPNQPQHF.

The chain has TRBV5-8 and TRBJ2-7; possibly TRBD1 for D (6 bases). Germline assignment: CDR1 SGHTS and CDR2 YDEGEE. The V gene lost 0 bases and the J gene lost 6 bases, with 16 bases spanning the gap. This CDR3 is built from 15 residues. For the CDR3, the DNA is TGTGCCAGCAGCTTGGGGGACAATCGGTTTAGCGAGCAGTACTTC. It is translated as CASSLGDNRFSEQYF.

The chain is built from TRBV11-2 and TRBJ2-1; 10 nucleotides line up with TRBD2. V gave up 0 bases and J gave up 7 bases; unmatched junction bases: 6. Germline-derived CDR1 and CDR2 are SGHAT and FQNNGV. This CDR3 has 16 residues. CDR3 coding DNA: TGTGCCAGCAGCTTAGATCTAGCGGGGGCGCGGAATGAGCAGTTCTTC. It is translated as CASSLDLAGARNEQFF.

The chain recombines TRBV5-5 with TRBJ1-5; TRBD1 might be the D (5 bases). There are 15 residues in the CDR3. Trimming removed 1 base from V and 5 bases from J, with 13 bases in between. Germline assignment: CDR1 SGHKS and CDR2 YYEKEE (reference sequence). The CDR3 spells CASSLMGGSDQPQHF. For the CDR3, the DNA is TGTGCCAGCAGCTTGATGGGGGGAAGTGATCAGCCCCAGCATTTT. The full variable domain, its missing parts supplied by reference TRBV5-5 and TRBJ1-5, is DAGVTQSPTHLIKTRGQQVTLRCSPISGHKSVSWYQQVLGQGPQFIFQYYEKEERGRGNFPDRFSARQFPNYSSELNVNALLLGDSALYLCASSLMGGSDQPQHFGDGTRLSIL.

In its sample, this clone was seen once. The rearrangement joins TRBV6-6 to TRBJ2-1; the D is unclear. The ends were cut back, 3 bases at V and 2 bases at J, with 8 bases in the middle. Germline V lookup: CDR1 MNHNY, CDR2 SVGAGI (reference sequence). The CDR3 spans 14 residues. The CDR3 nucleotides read TGTGCCAGCAGTTATGCACAGACCTACAATGAGCAGTTCTTC. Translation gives CASSYAQTYNEQFF.

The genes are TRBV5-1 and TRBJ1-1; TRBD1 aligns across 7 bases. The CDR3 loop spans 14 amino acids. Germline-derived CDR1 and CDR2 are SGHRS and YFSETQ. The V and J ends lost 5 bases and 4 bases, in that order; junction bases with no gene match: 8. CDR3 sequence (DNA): TGCGCCAGCAGTCGACAGGGATACAGCACTGAAGCTTTCTTT. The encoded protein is CASSRQGYSTEAFF.

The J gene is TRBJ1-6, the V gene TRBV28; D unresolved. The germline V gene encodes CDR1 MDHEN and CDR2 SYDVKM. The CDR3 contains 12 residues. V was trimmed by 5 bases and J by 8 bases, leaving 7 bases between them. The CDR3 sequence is CASSLRDSPLHF. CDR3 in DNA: TGTGCCAGCAGTCTAAGAGATTCACCCCTCCACTTT. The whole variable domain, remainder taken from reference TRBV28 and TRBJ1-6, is DVKVTQSSRYLVKRTGEKVFLECVQDMDHENMFWYRQDPGLGLRLIYFSYDVKMKEKGDIPEGYSVSREKKERFSLILESASTNQTSMYLCASSLRDSPLHFGNGTRLTVT.

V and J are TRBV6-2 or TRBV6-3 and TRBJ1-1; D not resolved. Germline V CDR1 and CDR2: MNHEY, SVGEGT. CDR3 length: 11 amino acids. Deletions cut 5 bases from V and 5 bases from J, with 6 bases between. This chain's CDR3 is CASSETTEAFF. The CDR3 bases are TGTGCCAGCAGTGAGACAACTGAAGCTTTCTTT.

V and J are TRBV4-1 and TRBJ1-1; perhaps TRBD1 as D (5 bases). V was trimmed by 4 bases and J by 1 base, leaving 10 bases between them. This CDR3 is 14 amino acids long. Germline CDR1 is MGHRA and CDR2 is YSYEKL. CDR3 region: CASSLGAANTEAFF. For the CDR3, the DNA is TGCGCCAGCAGCCTTGGGGCGGCGAACACTGAAGCTTTCTTT.

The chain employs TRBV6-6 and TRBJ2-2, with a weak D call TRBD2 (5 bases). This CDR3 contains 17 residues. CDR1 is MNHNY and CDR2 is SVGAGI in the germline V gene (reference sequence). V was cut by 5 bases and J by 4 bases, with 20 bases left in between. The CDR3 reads CASSPSPPDYSTGELFF. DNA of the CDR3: TGTGCCAGCAGTCCTTCCCCCCCCGACTACTCCACCGGGGAGCTGTTTTTT.

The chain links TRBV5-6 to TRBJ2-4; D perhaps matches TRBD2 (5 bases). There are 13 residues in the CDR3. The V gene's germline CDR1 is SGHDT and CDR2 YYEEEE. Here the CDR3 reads CASTGLAKNIQYF. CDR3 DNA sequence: TGTGCGTCCACGGGGTTAGCCAAAAACATTCAGTACTTC.

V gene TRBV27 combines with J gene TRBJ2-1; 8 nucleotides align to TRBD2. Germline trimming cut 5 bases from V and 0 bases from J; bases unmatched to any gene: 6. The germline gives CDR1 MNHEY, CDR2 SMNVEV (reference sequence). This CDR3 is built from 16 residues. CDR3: CASSPPGGSSYNEQFF. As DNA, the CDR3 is TGTGCCAGCAGTCCCCCGGGAGGGAGCTCCTACAATGAGCAGTTCTTC.

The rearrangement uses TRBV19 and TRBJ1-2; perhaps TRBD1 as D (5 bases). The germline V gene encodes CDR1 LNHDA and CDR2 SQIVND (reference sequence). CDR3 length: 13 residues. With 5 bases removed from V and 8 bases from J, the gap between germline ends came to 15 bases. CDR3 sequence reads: CASSLGRRGGYTF. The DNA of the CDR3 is TGTGCCAGTAGTCTGGGCAGGCGGGGCGGCTACACCTTC.

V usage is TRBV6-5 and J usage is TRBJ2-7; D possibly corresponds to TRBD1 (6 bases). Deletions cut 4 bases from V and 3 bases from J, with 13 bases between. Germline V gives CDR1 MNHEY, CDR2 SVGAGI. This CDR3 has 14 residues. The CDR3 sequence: CASSLRRGNYEQYF. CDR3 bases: TGTGCCAGCAGTTTACGCAGGGGCAACTACGAGCAGTACTTC.

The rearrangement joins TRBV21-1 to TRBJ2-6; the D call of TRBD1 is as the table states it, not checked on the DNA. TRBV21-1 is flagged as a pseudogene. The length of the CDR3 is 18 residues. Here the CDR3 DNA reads TGTGCCAGCAGCAAAACAGGGTATACTCCTCCTGGGGCCAACGTCCTGACTTTC. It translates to CASSKTGYTPPGANVLTF.

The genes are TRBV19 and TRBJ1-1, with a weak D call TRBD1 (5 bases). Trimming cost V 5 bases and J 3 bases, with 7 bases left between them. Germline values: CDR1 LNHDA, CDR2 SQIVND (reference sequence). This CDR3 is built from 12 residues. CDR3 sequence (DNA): TGTGCCAGTAGTGAACAGGACACTGAAGCTTTCTTT. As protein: CASSEQDTEAFF.

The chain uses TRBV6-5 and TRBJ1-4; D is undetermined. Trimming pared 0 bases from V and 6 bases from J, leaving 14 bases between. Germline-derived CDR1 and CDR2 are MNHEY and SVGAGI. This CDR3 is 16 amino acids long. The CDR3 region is CASSYSIWVRDEKLFF. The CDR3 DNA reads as TGTGCCAGCAGTTACTCGATATGGGTGCGGGATGAAAAACTGTTTTTT.

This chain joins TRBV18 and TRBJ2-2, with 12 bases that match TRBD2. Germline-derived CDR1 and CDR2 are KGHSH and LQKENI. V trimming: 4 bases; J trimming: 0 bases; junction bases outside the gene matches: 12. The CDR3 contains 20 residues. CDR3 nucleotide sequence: TGTGCCAGCTCACGAATACGACCGGGACTAGCGGGTCCGAACACCGGGGAGCTGTTTTTT. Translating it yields CASSRIRPGLAGPNTGELFF.

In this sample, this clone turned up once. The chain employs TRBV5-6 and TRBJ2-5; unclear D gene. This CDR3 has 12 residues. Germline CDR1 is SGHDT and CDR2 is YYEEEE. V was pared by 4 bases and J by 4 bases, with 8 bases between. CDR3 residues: CASSPSRETQYF. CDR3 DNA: TGTGCCAGCAGCCCCTCTCGAGAGACCCAGTACTTC. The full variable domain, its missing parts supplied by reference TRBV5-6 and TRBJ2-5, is DAGVTQSPTHLIKTRGQQVTLRCSPKSGHDTVSWYQQALGQGPQFIFQYYEEEERQRGNFPDRFSGHQFPNYSSELNVNALLLGDSALYLCASSPSRETQYFGPGTRLLVL.

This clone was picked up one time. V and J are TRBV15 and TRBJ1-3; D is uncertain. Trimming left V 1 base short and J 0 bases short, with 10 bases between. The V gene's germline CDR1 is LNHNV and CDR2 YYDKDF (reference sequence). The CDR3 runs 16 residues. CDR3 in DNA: TGTGCCACCAGCAGAGCCCTCACAGACTCTGGAAACACCATATATTTT. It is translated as CATSRALTDSGNTIYF.